The present TCR beta chain was sequenced within a study of blood T cell repertoires in COVID-19. On the study more broadly: Donors in the United States, Italy and Spain gave samples during acute or convalescent COVID-19. PBMCs, B-cell-depleted T cells, or T cells were the source of the cDNA or gDNA that made up the material.

Which cohort a participant joined came from the clinical history participants gave. The CDR3 consists of 15 residues. Germline CDR1 and CDR2: MGHDK and SYGVNS. V was pared by 6 bases and J by 1 base, with 13 bases between. TCRdb's copy holds only in-frame clones and misses some; the assay was immunoSEQ multiplex PCR. This table holds 200,000 to 250,000 clones, over 70% found once. The TCR sequence derives from a woman between 25 and 40 years old who had been exposed to COVID-19. Material: PBMCs or T cells enriched from blood (not recorded which). The chain recombines TRBV25-1 with TRBJ1-5, with D possibly being TRBD1 (5 bases). CDR3 sequence (DNA): TGTGCCAGCAGCCAGGGCGGACCCAGCAATCAGCCCCAGCATTTT. It codes for CASSQGGPSNQPQHF.